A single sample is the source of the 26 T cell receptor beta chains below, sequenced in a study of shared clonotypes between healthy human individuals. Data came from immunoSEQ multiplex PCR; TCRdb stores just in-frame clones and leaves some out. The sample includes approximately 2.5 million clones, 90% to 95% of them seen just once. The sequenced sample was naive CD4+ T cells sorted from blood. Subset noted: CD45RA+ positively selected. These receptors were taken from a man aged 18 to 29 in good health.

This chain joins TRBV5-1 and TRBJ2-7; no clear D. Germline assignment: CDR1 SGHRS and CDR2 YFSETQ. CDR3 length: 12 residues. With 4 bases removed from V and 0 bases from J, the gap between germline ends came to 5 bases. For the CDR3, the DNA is TGCGCCAGCAGCGGGGTCTCCTACGAGCAGTACTTC. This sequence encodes CASSGVSYEQYF.

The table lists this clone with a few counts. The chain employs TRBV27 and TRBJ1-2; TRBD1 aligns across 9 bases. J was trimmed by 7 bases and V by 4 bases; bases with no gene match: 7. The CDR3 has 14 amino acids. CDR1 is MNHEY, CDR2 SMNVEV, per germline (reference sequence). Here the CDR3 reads CASSSAGTGLGYTF. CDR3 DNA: TGTGCCAGCAGTTCGGCCGGGACAGGGCTTGGCTACACCTTC.

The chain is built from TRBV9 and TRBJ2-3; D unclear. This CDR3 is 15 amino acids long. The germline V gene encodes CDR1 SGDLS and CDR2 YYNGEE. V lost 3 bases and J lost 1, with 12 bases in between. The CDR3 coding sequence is TGTGCCAGCAGCGCGCTAGGGCACGGCACAGATACGCAGTATTTT. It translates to CASSALGHGTDTQYF.

The CDR3 coding sequence is TGCGCCAGCAGCGTCGGGGCCTACGAGCAGTACTTC. Its protein is CASSVGAYEQYF. The V and J genes are TRBV5-1 and TRBJ2-7, with TRBD2 as a possible D gene (5 bases). The CDR3 covers 12 residues. The V end was cut by 4 bases, the J end by 2 bases, with 7 bases between. Per the germline V gene, CDR1 is SGHRS and CDR2 is YFSETQ.

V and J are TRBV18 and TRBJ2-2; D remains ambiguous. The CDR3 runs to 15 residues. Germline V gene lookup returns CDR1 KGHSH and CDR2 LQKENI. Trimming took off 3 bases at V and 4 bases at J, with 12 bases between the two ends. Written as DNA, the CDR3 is TGTGCCAGCTCACCCCCTATCGCGTTCACCGGGGAGCTGTTTTTT. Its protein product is CASSPPIAFTGELFF.

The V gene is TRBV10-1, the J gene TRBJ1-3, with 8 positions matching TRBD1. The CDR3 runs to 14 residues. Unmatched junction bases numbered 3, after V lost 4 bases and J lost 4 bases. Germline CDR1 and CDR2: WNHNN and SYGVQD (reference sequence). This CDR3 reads CASSGQGTGNTIYF. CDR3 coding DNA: TGCGCCAGCAGTGGACAGGGGACGGGAAACACCATATATTTT.

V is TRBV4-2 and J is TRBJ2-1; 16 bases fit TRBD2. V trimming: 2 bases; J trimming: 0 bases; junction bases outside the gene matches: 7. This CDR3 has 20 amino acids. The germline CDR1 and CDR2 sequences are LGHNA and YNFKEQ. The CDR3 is CASSQRGLAGGISSYNEQFF. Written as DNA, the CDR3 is TGTGCCAGCAGCCAACGGGGACTAGCGGGAGGGATCAGCTCCTACAATGAGCAGTTCTTC.

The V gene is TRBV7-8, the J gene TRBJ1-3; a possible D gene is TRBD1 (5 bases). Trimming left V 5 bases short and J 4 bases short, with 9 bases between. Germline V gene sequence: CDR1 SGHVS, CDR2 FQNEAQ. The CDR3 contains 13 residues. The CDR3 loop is CASSRDRGNTIYF. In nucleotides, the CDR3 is TGTGCCAGCAGCCGCGACAGAGGAAACACCATATATTTT.

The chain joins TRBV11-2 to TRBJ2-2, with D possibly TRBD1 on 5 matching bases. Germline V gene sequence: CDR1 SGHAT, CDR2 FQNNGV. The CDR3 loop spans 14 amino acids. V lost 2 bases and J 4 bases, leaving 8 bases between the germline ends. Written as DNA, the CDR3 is TGTGCCAGCAGCTTACAGGGCTTCACCGGGGAGCTGTTTTTT. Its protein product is CASSLQGFTGELFF.

CDR3 nucleotides: TGTGCCAGCAGCCAAAAGTTCAGGACAAGGGTTTCAGAGACCCAGTACTTC. This gives the protein CASSQKFRTRVSETQYF. This sequence joins TRBV11-2 and TRBJ2-5; the D gene is possibly TRBD1 (5 bases). V lost 5 bases and J 4 bases, leaving 23 bases between the germline ends. The CDR3 spans 17 residues. Germline V lookup: CDR1 SGHAT, CDR2 FQNNGV.

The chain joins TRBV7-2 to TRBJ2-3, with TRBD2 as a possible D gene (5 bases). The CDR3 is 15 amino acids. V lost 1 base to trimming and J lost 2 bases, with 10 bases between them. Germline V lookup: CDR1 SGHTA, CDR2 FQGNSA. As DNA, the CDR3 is TGTGCCAGCAGCTTAGAGTCTAGCACCACAGATACGCAGTATTTT. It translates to CASSLESSTTDTQYF.

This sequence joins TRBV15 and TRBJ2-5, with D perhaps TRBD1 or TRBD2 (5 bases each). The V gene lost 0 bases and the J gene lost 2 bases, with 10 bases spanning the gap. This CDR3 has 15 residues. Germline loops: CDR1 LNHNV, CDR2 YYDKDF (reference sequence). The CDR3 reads CATSRDWDLQETQYF. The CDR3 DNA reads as TGTGCCACCAGCAGAGATTGGGACCTACAAGAGACCCAGTACTTC.

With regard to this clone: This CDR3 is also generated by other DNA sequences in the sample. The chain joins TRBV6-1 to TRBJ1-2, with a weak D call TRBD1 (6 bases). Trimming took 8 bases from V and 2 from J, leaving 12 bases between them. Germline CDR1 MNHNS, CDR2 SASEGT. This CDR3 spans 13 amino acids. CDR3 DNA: TGTGCCAGCTCCTCTCAGGGGAACTATGGCTACACCTTC. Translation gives CASSSQGNYGYTF.

The CDR3 loop reads CASSSWTSGVVGELFF. CDR3 in DNA: TGCGCCAGCAGCTCGTGGACTAGCGGGGTTGTCGGGGAGCTGTTTTTT. The chain has TRBV5-1 and TRBJ2-2; TRBD2 agrees at 12 bases. The V and J ends lost 3 bases and 7 bases, in that order; junction bases with no gene match: 7. Germline CDR1 is SGHRS and CDR2 is YFSETQ. The CDR3 has 16 amino acids.

The CDR3 DNA follows: TGTGCCATCAGCGCTCCGGGACAGGGGAACAATGAGCAGTTCTTC. This translates into CAISAPGQGNNEQFF. The chain has TRBV10-3 and TRBJ2-1; 10 nucleotides align to TRBD1. The germline CDR1 and CDR2 sequences are ENHRY and SYGVKD. With V trimmed by 6 bases and J by 5 bases, 7 bases remained unmatched. This CDR3 region has 15 residues.

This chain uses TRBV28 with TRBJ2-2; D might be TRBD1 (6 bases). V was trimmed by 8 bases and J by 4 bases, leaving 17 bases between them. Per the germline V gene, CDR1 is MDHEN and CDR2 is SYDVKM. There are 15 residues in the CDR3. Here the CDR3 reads CASLLRGQSTGELFF. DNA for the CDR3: TGTGCCAGCCTCCTAAGAGGACAGAGCACCGGGGAGCTGTTTTTT. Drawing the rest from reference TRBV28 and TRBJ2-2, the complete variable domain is DVKVTQSSRYLVKRTGEKVFLECVQDMDHENMFWYRQDPGLGLRLIYFSYDVKMKEKGDIPEGYSVSREKKERFSLILESASTNQTSMYLCASLLRGQSTGELFFGEGSRLTVL.

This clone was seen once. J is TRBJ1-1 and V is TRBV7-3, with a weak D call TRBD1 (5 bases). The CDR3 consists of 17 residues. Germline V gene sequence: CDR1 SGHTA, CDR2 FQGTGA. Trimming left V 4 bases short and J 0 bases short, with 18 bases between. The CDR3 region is CASSSGPRRSMNTEAFF. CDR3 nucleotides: TGTGCCAGCAGCTCGGGACCGCGACGAAGCATGAACACTGAAGCTTTCTTT.

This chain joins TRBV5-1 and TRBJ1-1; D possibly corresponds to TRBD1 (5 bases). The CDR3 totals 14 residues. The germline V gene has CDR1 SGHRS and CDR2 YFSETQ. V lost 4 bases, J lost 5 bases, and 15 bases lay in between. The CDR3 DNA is TGCGCCAGCAGCGTGGCCCCGGGGGGAACTGAAGCTTTCTTT. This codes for CASSVAPGGTEAFF.

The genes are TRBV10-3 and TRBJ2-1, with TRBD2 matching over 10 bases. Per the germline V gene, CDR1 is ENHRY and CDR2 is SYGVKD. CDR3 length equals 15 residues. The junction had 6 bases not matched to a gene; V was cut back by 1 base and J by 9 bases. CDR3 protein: CAISEYTSGASEQFF. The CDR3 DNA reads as TGTGCCATCAGTGAGTACACTAGCGGGGCCAGTGAGCAGTTCTTC.

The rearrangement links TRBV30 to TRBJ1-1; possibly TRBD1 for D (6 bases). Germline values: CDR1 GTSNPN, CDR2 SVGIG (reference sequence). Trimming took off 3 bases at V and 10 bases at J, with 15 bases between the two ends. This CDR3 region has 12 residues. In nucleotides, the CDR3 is TGTGCCTGGAGCGAGGGGGAGGGGGGAGCTTTCTTT. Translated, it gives CAWSEGEGGAFF.

Here the CDR3 DNA reads TGCACCAGCAGCCAAGATTCCGCCTATGGCTACACCTTC. As protein: CTSSQDSAYGYTF. The chain joins TRBV1 to TRBJ1-2. TRBV1 is assigned pseudogene status. The CDR3 length is 13 residues.

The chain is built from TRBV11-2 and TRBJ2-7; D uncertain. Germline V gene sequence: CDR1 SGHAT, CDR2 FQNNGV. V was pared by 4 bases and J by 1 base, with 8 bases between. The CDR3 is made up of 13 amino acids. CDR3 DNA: TGTGCCAGCAGCTCAGAAGCGTCCTACGAGCAGTACTTC. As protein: CASSSEASYEQYF.

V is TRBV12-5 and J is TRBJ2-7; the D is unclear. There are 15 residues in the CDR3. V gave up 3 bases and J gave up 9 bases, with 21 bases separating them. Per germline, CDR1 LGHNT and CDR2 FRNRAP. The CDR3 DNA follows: TGTGCTAGTGGTTTTTCCCCCTCGTCGGGCTCGGGGCAGTACTTC. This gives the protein CASGFSPSSGSGQYF. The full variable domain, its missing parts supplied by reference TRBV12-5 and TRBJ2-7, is DARVTQTPRHKVTEMGQEVTMRCQPILGHNTVFWYRQTMMQGLELLAYFRNRAPLDDSGMPKDRFSAEMPDATLATLKIQPSEPRDSAVYFCASGFSPSSGSGQYFGPGTRLTVT.

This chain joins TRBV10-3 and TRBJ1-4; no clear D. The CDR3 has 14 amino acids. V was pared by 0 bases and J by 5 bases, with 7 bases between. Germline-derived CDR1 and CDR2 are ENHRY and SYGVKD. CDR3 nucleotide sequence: TGTGCCATCAGTGAGTCAGTGGCGAATGAAAAACTGTTTTTT. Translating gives CAISESVANEKLFF.

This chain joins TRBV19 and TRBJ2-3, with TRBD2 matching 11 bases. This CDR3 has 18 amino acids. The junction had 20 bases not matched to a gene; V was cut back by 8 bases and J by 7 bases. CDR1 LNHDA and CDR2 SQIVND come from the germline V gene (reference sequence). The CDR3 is CASATLGGRLAGSNTQYF. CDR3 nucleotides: TGTGCCAGTGCCACGTTGGGGGGTCGACTAGCGGGATCGAATACGCAGTATTTT.

The CDR3 spells CASRDAEHQPQHF. Written as DNA, the CDR3 is TGTGCCAGCAGAGATGCGGAGCATCAGCCCCAGCATTTT. The chain carries TRBV6-5 and TRBJ1-5; D is unclear. The CDR3 runs 13 residues. Germline V gene sequence: CDR1 MNHEY, CDR2 SVGAGI. The V end lost 6 bases, the J end lost 5 bases, and 11 bases lay between the germline ends.